This entry concerns a single TCR beta chain. This could be a read error, since a much larger clone is one nucleotide away. These data originate in a study of blood T cells in healthy people across ages. The second PCR ran about 6 to 11 cycles with a sample-barcoded 5' primer and J-beta primers. In TCRdb, the 5' RACE reads were re-called with MiXCR into one record per CDR3 protein. The top ten hold roughly a sixth of the sample, which has around 870,000 distinct CDR3 sequences, less than 35% seen once. The CDR3 length is 13 residues. The source of this sequence is an elderly woman in good health. Sequenced material: blood. The genes are TRBV12-3 or TRBV12-4 and TRBJ2-4; the D is unclear. The J call may be mistaken, given a closer DNA end match to TRBJ2-7. The chain's CDR3 is CASKTIVPYEQYF. Written as DNA, the CDR3 is TGTGCCAGCAAAACGATAGTCCCCTACGAGCAGTACTTC.